Below are 29 T cell receptor beta chains sequenced from a single sample in a study of cytomegalovirus exposure and HLA in healthy donors (dated by TCRdb to about 2017). Library preparation was by the immunoSEQ multiplex PCR assay. A mixture of 60 forward primers for TCR Vbeta segments and 13 reverse primers for TCR Jbeta segments was used in the multiplex PCR. What TCRdb holds here is the immuneACCESS table cut down to in-frame rearrangements. Part of the clones is not present; checked against another copy, under half of the missing clones reflect an unresolved V gene, and the others are unexplained. The sample data list about 180,000 clones, and 80% of these were observed just once. The top ten clones comprise 1% of the sample. Specimen: PBMCs. The receptor source for this set is a woman aged 45-65 years in good health and CMV-seropositive.

The rearrangement uses TRBV6-5 and TRBJ2-7, with D possibly TRBD2 on 6 matching bases. Germline values: CDR1 MNHEY, CDR2 SVGAGI. V lost 4 bases, J lost 1 base, and 11 bases lay in between. The CDR3 loop spans 14 amino acids. CDR3 loop: CASSSRGVSYEQYF. The DNA of the CDR3 is TGTGCCAGCAGTTCGCGGGGAGTTTCCTACGAGCAGTACTTC.

The chain employs TRBV19 and TRBJ1-1; no firm D call. The V gene lost 3 bases and the J gene lost 0 bases, with 8 bases spanning the gap. Germline CDR1 LNHDA, CDR2 SQIVND (reference sequence). There are 14 residues in the CDR3. CDR3 nucleotide sequence: TGTGCCAGTAGTATGGTGAGGATGAACACTGAAGCTTTCTTT. It is translated as CASSMVRMNTEAFF.

CDR3 residues: CASSPRDDPAGGYTF. CDR3 sequence (DNA): TGTGCCAGCAGCCCACGCGACGACCCGGCGGGTGGCTACACCTTC. V usage is TRBV7-8 and J usage is TRBJ1-2; no reliable D call. Germline assignment: CDR1 SGHVS and CDR2 FQNEAQ. Trimming shortened V by 5 bases and J by 7 bases, and 20 bases separated the two germline ends. CDR3 length: 15 residues. Supplemented by reference TRBV7-8 and TRBJ1-2, the full variable domain reads GAGVSQSPRYKVAKRGQDVALRCDPISGHVSLFWYQQALGQGPEFLTYFQNEAQLDKSGLPSDRFFAERPEGSVSTLKIQRTQQEDSAVYLCASSPRDDPAGGYTFGSGTRLTVV.

The rearrangement joins TRBV7-9 to TRBJ2-5; D is possibly TRBD1 (6 bases). The DNA end favors TRBJ2-7, so the J call may be wrong. The CDR3 spans 14 residues. In germline, CDR1 is SEHNR, CDR2 FQNEAQ (reference sequence). The chain's CDR3 is CASSSSGTRYEQYF. As DNA, the CDR3 is TGTGCCAGCAGCTCCTCCGGGACAAGATACGAGCAGTACTTC.

The chain combines TRBV13 with TRBJ2-5, with TRBD1 matching over 9 bases. CDR3 length: 17 residues. The germline gives CDR1 PRHDT, CDR2 FYEKMQ (reference sequence). The V segment lost 0 bases and the J segment 2 bases; nucleotides outside the gene matches: 7. The CDR3 DNA is TGTGCCAGCAGCTTAGGCCTTGGGACAGGGTCTCAAGAGACCCAGTACTTC. Translation: CASSLGLGTGSQETQYF.

This clone came up once. The chain combines TRBV7-3 with TRBJ2-5; the D gene is possibly TRBD1 (6 bases). Trimming left V 2 bases short and J 4 bases short, with 11 bases between. The CDR3 has 14 amino acids. The germline V gene encodes CDR1 SGHTA and CDR2 FQGTGA. The CDR3 region is CASSLQGLGETQYF. The CDR3 DNA is TGTGCCAGCAGCTTACAGGGGTTGGGAGAGACCCAGTACTTC.

The J gene is TRBJ1-3, the V gene TRBV7-9; 7 nucleotides line up with TRBD1. The CDR3 consists of 15 residues. The germline V gene encodes CDR1 SEHNR and CDR2 FQNEAQ (reference sequence). The V and J ends lost 3 bases and 2 bases, in that order; junction bases with no gene match: 4. The CDR3 sequence is CASSFTGVAGNTIYF. The CDR3, as DNA: TGTGCCAGCAGCTTCACAGGGGTAGCTGGAAACACCATATATTTT.

The chain employs TRBV11-2 and TRBJ1-3; D possibly corresponds to TRBD1 (6 bases). CDR1 SGHAT and CDR2 FQNNGV come from the germline V gene. Trimming took off 3 bases at V and 0 bases at J, with 9 bases between the two ends. The CDR3 spans 15 residues. The CDR3 bases are TGTGCCAGCAGCTTTCAGGGGTACTCTGGAAACACCATATATTTT. Translated, it gives CASSFQGYSGNTIYF.

The chain joins TRBV29-1 to TRBJ2-7; 12 bases align to TRBD2. Germline V gives CDR1 SQVTM, CDR2 ANQGSEA. The CDR3 totals 14 residues. Trimming took 7 bases from V and 7 from J; bases not matched to a gene: 11. The CDR3 DNA is TGCAGCGCTCTCTCTAGCGGGGGGGATGGAGAGCAGTACTTC. This codes for CSALSSGGDGEQYF.

The chain links TRBV7-2 to TRBJ2-3; the match to TRBD2 covers 9 bases. V lost 5 bases and J lost 3; bases outside the gene matches: 6. Germline CDR1 SGHTA, CDR2 FQGNSA. The CDR3 is 15 residues long. The CDR3 nucleotides are TGTGCCAGCAGCACACCGGGACTAGCAACAGATACGCAGTATTTT. Protein sequence: CASSTPGLATDTQYF.

This clone came up once. The CDR3 nucleotides are TGTGCCAGCAGCGCCTTAAGCGGGAGGGAAAATACGCAGTATTTT. This codes for CASSALSGRENTQYF. The chain has TRBV9 and TRBJ2-3; 10 nucleotides match TRBD2. The CDR3 runs to 15 residues. From germline, CDR1 is SGDLS and CDR2 YYNGEE. After removal of 3 bases from V and 7 bases from J, the junction contained 8 bases not matched to a gene.

The sample holds a few counts of this clone. The V gene is TRBV28, the J gene TRBJ1-5; a weak D match, TRBD1 (6 bases). The CDR3 runs to 15 residues. Germline assignment: CDR1 MDHEN and CDR2 SYDVKM. Trimming left V 2 bases short and J 4 bases short, with 12 bases between. Here the CDR3 DNA reads TGTGCCAGCAGTTTACCCGCAGGGGTAAATCAGCCCCAGCATTTT. Encoded protein: CASSLPAGVNQPQHF. Full variable domain (outside the CDR3, taken from reference TRBV28 and TRBJ1-5): DVKVTQSSRYLVKRTGEKVFLECVQDMDHENMFWYRQDPGLGLRLIYFSYDVKMKEKGDIPEGYSVSREKKERFSLILESASTNQTSMYLCASSLPAGVNQPQHFGDGTRLSIL.

V and J are TRBV4-2 and TRBJ1-2; TRBD1 agrees at 7 bases. The CDR3 is 14 amino acids. Trimming at V came to 0 bases and at J to 7 bases, leaving 5 bases not matched to a gene. CDR1 LGHNA and CDR2 YNFKEQ come from the germline V gene. CDR3 loop: CASSQDKQGIGYTF. The CDR3 region has the DNA TGTGCCAGCAGCCAAGATAAACAGGGGATTGGCTACACCTTC.

This rearrangement joins TRBV4-1 to TRBJ2-2, with TRBD1 matching over 8 bases. This CDR3 contains 16 residues. The germline V gene has CDR1 MGHRA and CDR2 YSYEKL. Losses at the gene ends were 6 bases for V and 6 bases for J; bases not matched to a gene: 12. The CDR3: CASRLDRGGYSGELFF. CDR3 in DNA: TGCGCCAGCAGACTCGACAGGGGTGGGTACTCCGGGGAGCTGTTTTTT.

The gene calls are TRBV2 and TRBJ1-2; a possible D gene is TRBD1 (5 bases). V was shortened by 4 bases and J by 7 bases, with 10 bases between the two germline ends. There are 12 residues in the CDR3. Germline V gene lookup returns CDR1 SNHLY and CDR2 FYNNEI. CDR3 amino acids: CASSVQGVGYTF. DNA for the CDR3: TGTGCCAGCAGTGTGCAGGGTGTTGGCTACACCTTC.

This chain uses TRBV2 with TRBJ1-4; 8 bases map to TRBD1. Germline V gives CDR1 SNHLY, CDR2 FYNNEI. V lost 4 bases and J lost 7; bases outside the gene matches: 5. The CDR3 consists of 14 residues. CDR3 in DNA: TGTGCCAGCAGTGTACAGGGGGTGGGTGAAAAACTGTTTTTT. Its translation: CASSVQGVGEKLFF.

The rearrangement links TRBV6-1 to TRBJ1-2, with D possibly TRBD1 on 6 matching bases. Germline V gives CDR1 MNHNS, CDR2 SASEGT. This CDR3 is 13 amino acids long. Trimming left V 2 bases short and J 4 bases short, with 8 bases between. The CDR3 sequence is CASSETGTYGYTF. CDR3 bases: TGTGCCAGCAGTGAAACAGGGACCTATGGCTACACCTTC.

The rearrangement links TRBV28 to TRBJ1-6; D may be TRBD1 (5 bases). The CDR3 extends over 16 amino acids. Trimming shortened V by 4 bases and J by 5 bases, and 15 bases separated the two germline ends. From germline, CDR1 is MDHEN and CDR2 SYDVKM. CDR3 coding DNA: TGTGCCAGCAGTTCCCTTAAGGGACTGCATAATTCACCCCTCCACTTT. This gives the protein CASSSLKGLHNSPLHF.

This clone was found a few times. The rearrangement joins TRBV11-2 to TRBJ1-4, with D perhaps matching TRBD1 (5 bases). Deletions cut 3 bases from V and 3 bases from J, with 14 bases between. Looked up from germline, CDR1 is SGHAT and CDR2 is FQNNGV. CDR3 length: 16 amino acids. CDR3 in DNA: TGTGCCAGCAGCTTGGACATTTCTGGGGCTAATGAAAAACTGTTTTTT. Translation gives CASSLDISGANEKLFF. The variable domain in full, with the rest retrieved from reference TRBV11-2 and TRBJ1-4, is EAGVAQSPRYKIIEKRQSVAFWCNPISGHATLYWYQQILGQGPKLLIQFQNNGVVDDSQLPKDRFSAERLKGVDSTLKIQPAKLEDSAVYLCASSLDISGANEKLFFGSGTQLSVL.

This chain connects TRBV6-4 to TRBJ2-3, with D perhaps matching TRBD1 (6 bases). The CDR3 is 12 amino acids. Germline V gives CDR1 MRHNA, CDR2 SNTAGT. Trimming removed 4 bases from V and 6 bases from J, with 8 bases in between. The DNA for the CDR3 is TGTGCCAGCAGTGGCGGACAGGATACGCAGTATTTT. As protein: CASSGGQDTQYF.

The chain carries TRBV27 and TRBJ1-2; 9 bases line up with TRBD1. This CDR3 has 18 amino acids. V lost 2 bases, J lost 3 bases, and 13 bases stayed unmatched. CDR1 and CDR2 (germline): MNHEY, SMNVEV (reference sequence). CDR3 sequence: CASSLTWDGQGIDYGYTF. The CDR3, as DNA: TGTGCCAGCAGTTTAACCTGGGACGGACAGGGGATAGACTATGGCTACACCTTC.

The gene calls are TRBV7-2 and TRBJ1-4, with no clear D. The CDR3 consists of 15 residues. V was clipped by 5 bases and J by 5 bases, with 15 bases between them. Germline values: CDR1 SGHTA, CDR2 FQGNSA. CDR3 in DNA: TGTGCCAGCAGCAACATTCTGTCCCCCAATGAAAAACTGTTTTTT. It translates to CASSNILSPNEKLFF.

CDR3 residues: CASSPQTRDRGDQPQHF. The DNA of the CDR3 is TGTGCCAGCAGCCCCCAAACCCGGGACAGGGGGGATCAGCCCCAGCATTTT. The chain carries TRBV7-2 and TRBJ1-5, with 11 positions matching TRBD1. The CDR3 is made up of 17 amino acids. V lost 5 bases and J lost 5; bases outside the gene matches: 11. Germline lookup yields CDR1 SGHTA and CDR2 FQGNSA.

This clone was picked up a small number of times. V usage is TRBV7-2 and J usage is TRBJ2-7; TRBD2 matches at 14 bases. This CDR3 has 16 residues. Germline CDR1 and CDR2: SGHTA and FQGNSA. The trim removed 3 bases at V and 7 bases at J, leaving 8 bases unmatched. The CDR3 loop is CASSFAGTSGSWEQYF. The CDR3 DNA reads as TGTGCCAGCAGCTTTGCCGGGACTAGCGGGAGTTGGGAGCAGTACTTC.

The chain employs TRBV11-1 and TRBJ1-1; perhaps TRBD1 as D (5 bases). The CDR3 is 14 residues long. V lost 4 bases, J lost 5 bases, and 14 bases lay in between. CDR1 SGHAT and CDR2 FQDESV come from the germline V gene (reference sequence). The CDR3 DNA follows: TGTGCCAGCAGCTCCAGGGTCCTCGGGACTGAAGCTTTCTTT. It codes for CASSSRVLGTEAFF.

The rearrangement joins TRBV2 to TRBJ2-1; TRBD1 matches at 8 bases. CDR3 size: 15 residues. Germline loops: CDR1 SNHLY, CDR2 FYNNEI. The junction had 8 bases not matched to a gene; V was cut back by 6 bases and J by 4 bases. CDR3 sequence (DNA): TGTGCCAGCAGCCCCGGGACAGGTAAATACAATGAGCAGTTCTTC. The encoded protein is CASSPGTGKYNEQFF.

The chain employs TRBV18 and TRBJ2-7; tentatively, D is TRBD2 (6 bases). The germline CDR1 and CDR2 sequences are KGHSH and LQKENI. The CDR3 has 15 amino acids. Trimming removed 3 bases from V and 2 bases from J, with 14 bases in between. CDR3 residues: CASSPPSGGTYEQYF. The CDR3 DNA sequence: TGTGCCAGCTCACCCCCCAGCGGCGGGACCTACGAGCAGTACTTC.

The chain combines TRBV5-8 with TRBJ2-5; TRBD2 might be the D (5 bases). The DNA end lines up better with TRBJ2-7; the J call may be wrong. Germline V gene lookup returns CDR1 SGHTS and CDR2 YDEGEE. This CDR3 is built from 14 residues. The CDR3 protein is CASSSGLPPYEQYF. CDR3 sequence (DNA): TGTGCCAGCAGCAGCGGACTTCCCCCCTACGAGCAGTACTTC.

CDR3 DNA: TGTGCCAGCAGCCTCCCTTCCTCGGGGGCCAACGTCCTGACTTTC. Translated, it gives CASSLPSSGANVLTF. The chain combines TRBV7-6 with TRBJ2-6; D not certain. The CDR3 length is 15 residues. Trimming left V 5 bases short and J 4 bases short, with 12 bases between. Germline-derived CDR1 and CDR2 are SGHVS and FNYEAQ. Full variable domain (rest looked up from reference TRBV7-6 and TRBJ2-6): GAGVSQSPRYKVTKRGQDVALRCDPISGHVSLYWYRQALGQGPEFLTYFNYEAQQDKSGLPNDRFSAERPEGSISTLTIQRTEQRDSAMYRCASSLPSSGANVLTFGAGSRLTVL.